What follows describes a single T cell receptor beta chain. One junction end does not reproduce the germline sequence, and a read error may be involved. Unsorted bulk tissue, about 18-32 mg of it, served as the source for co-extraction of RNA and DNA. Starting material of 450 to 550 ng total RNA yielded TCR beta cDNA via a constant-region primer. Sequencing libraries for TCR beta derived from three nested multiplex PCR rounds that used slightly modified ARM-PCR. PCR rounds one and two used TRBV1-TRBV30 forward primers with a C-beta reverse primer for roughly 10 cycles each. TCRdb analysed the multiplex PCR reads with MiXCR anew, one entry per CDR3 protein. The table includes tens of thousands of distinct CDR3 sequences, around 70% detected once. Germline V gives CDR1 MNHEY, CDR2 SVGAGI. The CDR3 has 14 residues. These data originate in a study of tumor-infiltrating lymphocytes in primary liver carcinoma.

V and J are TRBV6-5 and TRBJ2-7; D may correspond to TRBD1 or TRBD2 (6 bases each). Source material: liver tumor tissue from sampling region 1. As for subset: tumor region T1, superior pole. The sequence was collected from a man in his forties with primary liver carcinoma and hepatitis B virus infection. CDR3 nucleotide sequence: TGTGCCAGCAGTTACCCTGGACTGGGGGGCGAGCGGTACTTC. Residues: CASSYPGLGGERYF.